Listed below are T cell receptor beta chains from one sample, sequenced in a study of T cell changes during pregnancy in multiple sclerosis. Sequenced by immunoSEQ multiplex PCR; TCRdb stores in-frame clones only, minus some. The sample includes fewer than 85,000 clones, 89% of them seen just once. The material was peripheral blood, obtained before pregnancy. The receptors shown here come from a female donor with multiple sclerosis, enrolled in a pregnancy study. Both conserved end residues are part of each CDR3. The D gene is left open where the match is weak. Clone size is stated in some rows and not others, as once, few, many or a class when expanded.

-	-	TRBV7-9	TRBJ2-5	15	CASSFSKRGQETQYF	TGTGCCAGCAGCTTTTCTAAAAGAGGCCAAGAGACCCAGTACTTC
TRBD1	-	TRBV27	TRBJ1-1	16	CASSFSYRQGRTEAFF	TGTGCCAGCAGTTTTAGTTACCGACAGGGGAGGACTGAAGCTTTCTTT
-	-	TRBV9	TRBJ2-3	18	CASSVGGGRTHGTDTQYF	TGTGCCAGCAGCGTAGGGGGTGGGAGGACGCACGGCACAGATACGCAGTATTTT
TRBD2	-	TRBV6-5	TRBJ2-2	14	CASSYAGVGGELFF	TGTGCCAGCAGTTACGCGGGGGTGGGCGGGGAGCTGTTTTTT
-	-	TRBV15	TRBJ2-5	16	CATSRGSLGPGETQYF	TGTGCCACCAGCAGAGGAAGTCTCGGCCCCGGGGAGACCCAGTACTTC
TRBD1	once	TRBV2	TRBJ1-3	13	CASQTGSGNTIYF	TGTGCCAGTCAGACAGGGTCTGGAAACACCATATATTTT
-	-	TRBV4-2	TRBJ2-3	17	CASSQDQGGGPSDTQYF	TGTGCCAGCAGCCAAGATCAAGGGGGGGGGCCTTCAGATACGCAGTATTTT
TRBD1	-	TRBV5-4	TRBJ2-6	15	CASSVAGTGVNVLTF	TGTGCCAGCAGCGTCGCCGGGACAGGGGTTAACGTCCTGACTTTC
TRBD1	-	TRBV7-2	TRBJ2-7	14	CASSQGQAPYEQYF	TGTGCCAGCAGCCAGGGACAGGCCCCCTACGAGCAGTACTTC
-	-	TRBV7-3	TRBJ1-1	13	CASSLRMNTEAFF	TGTGCCAGCAGCTTACGTATGAACACTGAAGCTTTCTTT
-	-	TRBV18	TRBJ2-2	15	CASSPRQGSTGELFF	TGTGCCAGCTCACCACGTCAGGGGTCGACCGGGGAGCTGTTTTTT
-	-	TRBV19	TRBJ1-1	13	CASRLTTGGAAFF	TGTGCCAGTAGACTCACCACGGGGGGCGCGGCTTTCTTT
-	-	TRBV28	TRBJ1-3	16	CASSQPGHSVGNTIYF	TGTGCCAGCAGCCAACCGGGACATTCGGTTGGAAACACCATATATTTT
TRBD2	-	TRBV11-2	TRBJ2-1	17	CASSPPFSGGPQNEQFF	TGTGCCAGCAGCCCACCCTTCAGCGGGGGCCCTCAAAATGAGCAGTTCTTC
-	-	TRBV28	TRBJ1-2	13	CASSEQGYYGYTF	TGTGCCAGCAGTGAACAGGGTTACTATGGCTACACCTTC
TRBD2	medium-sized	TRBV6-4	TRBJ2-1	16	CASEKGLGGGAGEQFF	TGTGCCAGCGAGAAGGGTCTTGGCGGGGGGGCAGGTGAGCAGTTCTTC
-	-	TRBV10-2	TRBJ2-5	13	CATRRAIQETQYF	TGCGCCACCAGGCGGGCCATCCAAGAGACCCAGTACTTC
-	-	TRBV5-6	TRBJ2-3	11	CASSLGLRHYF	TGTGCCAGCAGCTTGGGACTACGCCATTATTTT